The 12 T cell receptor beta chains reported below all come from one sample, sequenced in a study of T cell responses to AZD1222 COVID-19 vaccine. Profiling relied on immunoSEQ multiplex PCR, and the TCRdb table lists in-frame clones only, not all of them. The sample holds fewer than 250,000 clones, about 92% seen once. Here the sequenced sample was peripheral blood, taken on day 0 of MenACWY control vaccination. The receptors come from an adult in good health.

The chain combines TRBV19 with TRBJ2-5; 8 bases match TRBD1. Trimming took 2 bases from V and 5 from J; bases not matched to a gene: 7. In germline, CDR1 is LNHDA, CDR2 SQIVND (reference sequence). CDR3 size: 15 residues. In DNA, the CDR3 is TGTGCCAGTAGTATAAGCAGGGGGCGCGGTGAGACCCAGTACTTC. Protein: CASSISRGRGETQYF.

The chain has TRBV5-1 and TRBJ1-1; D call uncertain. The germline V gene has CDR1 SGHRS and CDR2 YFSETQ. The CDR3 spans 15 residues. Between the trimmed V and J ends, which lost 7 bases and 0 bases, there was a span of 16 bases. CDR3 loop: CASGDYRTVNTEAFF. The CDR3 DNA reads as TGCGCCAGCGGCGACTATCGGACGGTGAACACTGAAGCTTTCTTT.

The gene calls are TRBV6-4 and TRBJ1-5; unclear D gene. The CDR3 is 12 residues long. The V gene's germline CDR1 is MRHNA and CDR2 SNTAGT. V was cut by 5 bases and J by 4 bases, with 6 bases left in between. In nucleotides, the CDR3 is TGTGCCAGCAGTAGGAGAAATCAGCCCCAGCATTTT. Translation: CASSRRNQPQHF.

This clone has more than one count but fewer than ten. This sequence joins TRBV28 and TRBJ1-2; 9 positions agree with TRBD1. The V segment lost 7 bases and the J segment 8 bases; nucleotides outside the gene matches: 5. The CDR3 sequence is 12 residues long. The germline V gene has CDR1 MDHEN and CDR2 SYDVKM. CDR3 loop: CASTTGGHGYTF. CDR3 bases: TGTGCCAGCACTACAGGGGGCCACGGCTACACCTTC.

The chain combines TRBV7-9 with TRBJ1-2; 8 bases fit TRBD1. With V trimmed by 5 bases and J by 9 bases, 5 bases remained unmatched. CDR3 size: 12 residues. Germline V lookup: CDR1 SEHNR, CDR2 FQNEAQ (reference sequence). The CDR3 here is CASSVDRGSYTF. CDR3 in DNA: TGTGCCAGCAGCGTAGACAGGGGAAGCTACACCTTC.

The chain joins TRBV5-4 to TRBJ2-3; D is ambiguous. The V gene's germline CDR1 is SGHNT and CDR2 YYREEE (reference sequence). V was cut by 3 bases and J by 0 bases, with 2 bases left in between. This CDR3 spans 12 amino acids. The CDR3 DNA sequence: TGTGCCAGCAGCTCTAGCACAGATACGCAGTATTTT. As protein: CASSSSTDTQYF. Drawing the rest from reference TRBV5-4 and TRBJ2-3, the complete variable domain is ETGVTQSPTHLIKTRGQQVTLRCSSQSGHNTVSWYQQALGQGPQFIFQYYREEENGRGNFPPRFSGLQFPNYSSELNVNALELDDSALYLCASSSSTDTQYFGPGTRLTVL.

With regard to this clone: Relative to the germline gene, one junction end is altered; a read error may explain this. This sequence joins TRBV13 and TRBJ1-4; D might be TRBD1 (5 bases). CDR1 is PRHDT, CDR2 FYEKMQ, per germline (reference sequence). This CDR3 region has 14 residues. The CDR3 protein is CASSLGGAGEKLFF. CDR3 DNA: TGTGCCAGCAGTTTAGGAGGGGCCGGGGAAAAACTGTTTTTT.

V gene TRBV5-1 combines with J gene TRBJ2-7, with D possibly being TRBD2 (5 bases). The germline gives CDR1 SGHRS, CDR2 YFSETQ. The V and J ends lost 0 bases and 4 bases respectively, with 8 bases between them. The CDR3 extends over 13 amino acids. CDR3 sequence: CASSLGGLYEQYF. CDR3 nucleotide sequence: TGCGCCAGCAGCTTGGGCGGGTTATACGAGCAGTACTTC.

DNA of the CDR3: TGCGCCAGCAGCTTTGGACAGACCCAGGGCGAGCAGTACTTC. This gives the protein CASSFGQTQGEQYF. The J gene is TRBJ2-7, the V gene TRBV5-1, with TRBD1 as a possible D gene (6 bases). V was shortened by 2 bases and J by 6 bases, with 15 bases between the two germline ends. The germline gives CDR1 SGHRS, CDR2 YFSETQ. The CDR3 is made up of 14 amino acids.

This chain uses TRBV9 with TRBJ2-1; D not resolved. The CDR3 extends over 14 amino acids. Germline CDR1 and CDR2: SGDLS and YYNGEE. V was cut by 3 bases and J by 8 bases, with 15 bases left in between. The CDR3 here is CASSALRSQDEQFF. CDR3 nucleotide sequence: TGTGCCAGCAGCGCCCTGAGGTCTCAGGATGAGCAGTTCTTC.

The V gene is TRBV2, the J gene TRBJ2-1; TRBD1 aligns across 8 bases. Trimming cost V 0 bases and J 4 bases; bases outside gene matches: 5. Germline V gene lookup returns CDR1 SNHLY and CDR2 FYNNEI. The CDR3 is 16 residues long. In DNA, the CDR3 is TGTGCCAGCAGTGAAGCGGCGACAGGGGTTTACAATGAGCAGTTCTTC. It yields the protein CASSEAATGVYNEQFF.

In this sample, this clone turned up once. The V call is TRBV9, the J call TRBJ1-4; tentatively, D is TRBD1 (6 bases). Trimming took off 4 bases at V and 8 bases at J, with 21 bases between the two ends. Per the germline V gene, CDR1 is SGDLS and CDR2 is YYNGEE. The CDR3 covers 16 residues. The CDR3: CASSPRTGNIGEKLFF. The CDR3 DNA follows: TGTGCCAGCAGCCCCCGCACAGGGAACATCGGGGAAAAACTGTTTTTT.